These T cell receptor beta chains were read from a single sample in a study of shared clonotypes between healthy human individuals. Sequencing used immunoSEQ multiplex PCR; TCRdb keeps in-frame clones, though not all of them. The sample includes 600,000 to 700,000 clones, 73% of them seen just once. The sample taken for sequencing was memory CD4+ T cells sorted from blood. The receptors here all came from a woman aged 25 to 45 in good health. Each CDR3 is given with its conserved first and last residue. A D gene is named only where the DNA matches it firmly. Expanded clones are given a class, and other clones once, few, many or no size at all.

cdr3_aa cdr3_nt d_call j_call clone_size cdr3_length v_call
CAWSPTPPSEQYF TGTGCCTGGAGCCCAACCCCACCTAGCGAGCAGTACTTC - TRBJ2-7 - 13 TRBV30
CASSRGGASTDTQYF TGTGCCAGCAGTAGAGGGGGGGCTAGCACAGATACGCAGTATTTT - TRBJ2-3 - 15 TRBV2
CASSLSDF TGTGCCAGCAGCTTGTCGGATTTT - TRBJ1-5 once 8 TRBV11-3
CASRARGLRGNQPQHF TGTGCCAGCAGAGCCAGGGGGCTTAGGGGCAATCAGCCCCAGCATTTT TRBD1 TRBJ1-5 - 16 TRBV28
CASFGTGDTEAFF TGTGCCAGCTTCGGGACAGGGGACACTGAAGCTTTCTTT TRBD1 TRBJ1-1 - 13 TRBV18
CASSRPGQGLGVAFF TGTGCCAGCAGCAGACCGGGACAGGGCCTAGGGGTGGCTTTCTTT TRBD1 TRBJ1-1 - 15 TRBV5-4
CASRCRVMDEQYF TGTGCAAGTCGATGCAGGGTCATGGACGAGCAGTACTTC - TRBJ2-7 once 13 TRBV12-2
CASSSLAGETQYF TGTGCCAGTAGCAGCCTAGCGGGGGAGACCCAGTACTTC TRBD2 TRBJ2-5 - 13 TRBV19
CASNQGNQPQHF TGTGCCAGCAACCAGGGGAATCAGCCCCAGCATTTT - TRBJ1-5 - 12 TRBV6-6
CASSPSGGRTINSPLHF TGTGCCAGCAGCCCATCAGGGGGCCGGACGATTAATTCACCCCTCCACTTT TRBD1 TRBJ1-6 many 17 TRBV7-9
CASRLAGELYEQYF TGTGCCAGCAGACTAGCGGGAGAGCTGTACGAGCAGTACTTC TRBD2 TRBJ2-7 - 14 TRBV6-1
CARMRQGPNTGELFF TGTGCCAGGATGAGGCAGGGGCCTAACACCGGGGAGCTGTTTTTT - TRBJ2-2 - 15 TRBV2
CASSLFGTSGTYEQYF TGTGCCAGCAGTTTGTTCGGGACTAGCGGAACCTACGAGCAGTACTTC TRBD2 TRBJ2-7 - 16 TRBV28
CASSSGTDNQPQHF TGTGCCAGTAGTTCCGGGACAGATAATCAGCCCCAGCATTTT TRBD1 TRBJ1-5 few 14 TRBV19
CASSLAGNLEQYF TGCGCCAGCAGCTTGGCAGGGAACCTCGAGCAGTACTTC - TRBJ2-7 - 13 TRBV5-1
CASKRGDEQFF TGTGCCAGCAAAAGGGGTGATGAGCAGTTCTTC - TRBJ2-1 once 11 TRBV6-5
CASSLGALGGLAVNKETQYF TGCGCCAGCAGCTTGGGGGCCCTGGGCGGACTAGCGGTAAATAAAGAGACCCAGTACTTC TRBD2 TRBJ2-5 - 20 TRBV5-1
CASSQVLGWPNVANTGELFF TGTGCCAGCAGCCAAGTATTGGGGTGGCCTAACGTCGCGAACACCGGGGAGCTGTTTTTT - TRBJ2-2 - 20 TRBV14
CASTYALQGAGTGELFF TGTGCCAGCACCTACGCCCTGCAGGGGGCCGGAACCGGGGAGCTGTTTTTT TRBD1 TRBJ2-2 - 17 TRBV28
CASSLEGGFRYEQYF TGTGCCAGCAGCTTAGAGGGAGGGTTTAGATACGAGCAGTACTTC TRBD2 TRBJ2-7 - 15 TRBV7-2
CASSEGGGQNQPQHF TGTGCCAGCAGTGAAGGCGGGGGGCAAAATCAGCCCCAGCATTTT - TRBJ1-5 - 15 TRBV2
CASSAVGEAFF TGTGCCAGCAGCGCCGTCGGAGAAGCTTTCTTT - TRBJ1-1 - 11 TRBV9
CASSHSQGAGGYTF TGTGCCAGCAGCCATTCCCAGGGGGCAGGTGGCTACACCTTC TRBD1 TRBJ1-2 few 14 TRBV5-8
CASSLTPGVNEQFF TGTGCCAGCAGCTTAACTCCAGGGGTGAATGAGCAGTTCTTC - TRBJ2-1 - 14 TRBV7-2
CASSLGRGRNTGELFF TGTGCCAGCAGCTTAGGTCGGGGAAGGAACACCGGGGAGCTGTTTTTT - TRBJ2-2 - 16 TRBV7-6
CASSPGGTGELFF TGTGCCAGCAGCCCAGGGGGCACCGGGGAGCTGTTTTTT TRBD1 TRBJ2-2 - 13 TRBV28
CASSTWTGNGYTF TGTGCCAGCAGCACCTGGACAGGGAACGGCTACACCTTC TRBD1 TRBJ1-2 many 13 TRBV5-6
CASSSDRSNQPQHF TGTGCCAGCAGCTCGGACCGAAGCAATCAGCCCCAGCATTTT - TRBJ1-5 - 14 TRBV5-4
CASSPRGRVDTQYF TGTGCCAGCAGTCCCCGGGGGAGAGTAGATACGCAGTATTTT - TRBJ2-3 - 14 TRBV27
CASSIDAGEGNEKLFF TGTGCCAGTAGTATAGACGCAGGGGAAGGAAACGAAAAACTGTTTTTT - TRBJ1-4 - 16 TRBV19
CASSLGNGGRADHTQYF TGTGCCAGCAGCTTGGGCAACGGCGGGAGGGCCGACCATACGCAGTATTTT TRBD2 TRBJ2-3 once 17 TRBV11-2
CASSLTGKEGKLFF TGTGCCAGCAGTTTGACAGGGAAGGAGGGAAAACTGTTTTTT TRBD1 TRBJ1-4 - 14 TRBV27
CASRSGRRAFF TGCGCCAGCAGGAGTGGCCGCCGGGCGTTTTTT - TRBJ1-4 - 11 TRBV5-1
CASSLAGARETQYF TGTGCCAGCAGCCTAGCGGGAGCGCGAGAGACCCAGTACTTC TRBD2 TRBJ2-5 once 14 TRBV28
CASSADRGYTEAFF TGTGCCAGCAGTGCCGACAGGGGGTACACTGAAGCTTTCTTT TRBD1 TRBJ1-1 many 14 TRBV25-1
CASSSGPEDGELFF TGCGCCAGCAGCTCCGGGCCTGAGGACGGGGAGCTGTTTTTT - TRBJ2-2 - 14 TRBV5-1
CASTPGLAGYNEQFF TGTGCCAGCACCCCAGGACTAGCGGGGTACAATGAGCAGTTCTTC TRBD2 TRBJ2-1 few 15 TRBV6-5
CAWSVGYQETQYF TGTGCCTGGAGTGTTGGGTACCAAGAGACCCAGTACTTC - TRBJ2-5 - 13 TRBV30
CASSLATDTKAFF TGTGCCAGCAGCTTAGCTACAGATACAAAAGCTTTCTTT - TRBJ1-1 - 13 TRBV11-2
CASSPYRGILNTDTQYF TGTGCCAGCAGCCCCTACAGGGGGATTTTAAACACAGATACGCAGTATTTT TRBD1 TRBJ2-3 - 17 TRBV7-9
CAWSVQPREKLFF TGTGCCTGGAGTGTACAACCCAGGGAAAAACTGTTTTTT - TRBJ1-4 - 13 TRBV30
CASSPRGGGPYEQYF TGTGCCAGCAGCCCCCGCGGTGGGGGCCCCTACGAGCAGTACTTC - TRBJ2-7 - 15 TRBV7-9
CASSLFWTQEGKETQYF TGTGCCAGCAGCTTATTTTGGACTCAGGAGGGAAAAGAGACCCAGTACTTC - TRBJ2-5 once 17 TRBV7-9
CASSSGTRGEKLFF TGCGCCAGCAGCTCCGGGACTAGAGGGGAAAAACTGTTTTTT - TRBJ1-4 - 14 TRBV5-1
CASSYPGTASTDTQYF TGTGCCAGCAGTTACCCCGGAACCGCTAGCACAGATACGCAGTATTTT - TRBJ2-3 - 16 TRBV6-5
CAWSLGSLAHEQFF TGTGCCTGGAGTTTAGGTTCCCTGGCCCATGAGCAGTTCTTC - TRBJ2-1 - 14 TRBV30
CASSELPQGNNSPLHF TGTGCCAGCAGTGAGTTGCCTCAGGGAAATAATTCACCCCTCCACTTT - TRBJ1-6 - 16 TRBV25-1
CASSLVSGLAKETQYF TGCGCCAGCAGCTTAGTAAGCGGACTAGCGAAAGAGACCCAGTACTTC TRBD2 TRBJ2-5 - 16 TRBV5-1
CAWSVLQNYNSPLHF TGTGCCTGGAGTGTACTACAGAATTATAATTCACCCCTCCACTTT - TRBJ1-6 - 15 TRBV30
CASSLGHEGGTEAFF TGCGCCAGCAGCTTGGGCCACGAAGGGGGCACTGAAGCTTTCTTT - TRBJ1-1 - 15 TRBV5-1
CASSGRWVWGYTF TGCGCCAGCAGTGGCCGATGGGTTTGGGGCTACACCTTC - TRBJ1-2 few 13 TRBV10-2
CASSLDQGARGYTF TGTGCCAGCAGCTTAGATCAGGGCGCCCGTGGCTACACCTTC - TRBJ1-2 - 14 TRBV11-3